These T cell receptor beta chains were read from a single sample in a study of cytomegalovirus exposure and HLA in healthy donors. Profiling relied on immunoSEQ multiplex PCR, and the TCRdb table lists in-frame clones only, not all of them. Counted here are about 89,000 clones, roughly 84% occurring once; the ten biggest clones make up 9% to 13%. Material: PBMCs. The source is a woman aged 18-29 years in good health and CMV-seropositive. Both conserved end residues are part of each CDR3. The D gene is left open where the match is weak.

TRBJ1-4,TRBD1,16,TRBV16,CASSQSTGRTNEKLFF
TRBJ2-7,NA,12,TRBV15,CATSRTRGEQYF
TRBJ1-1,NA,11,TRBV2,CASRYNTEAFF
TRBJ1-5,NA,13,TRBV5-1,CASSYGVGQPQHF
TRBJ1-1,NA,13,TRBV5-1,CASSRGGEGMAFF
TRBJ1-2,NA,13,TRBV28,CASSLQGVRGYTF
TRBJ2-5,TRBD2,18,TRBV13,CASSFWTSGGRTQETQYF
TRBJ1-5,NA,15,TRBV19,CASELGASQAQPQHF
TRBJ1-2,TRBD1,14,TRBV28,CASSLQGGNYGYTF
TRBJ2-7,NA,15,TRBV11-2,CASSFLRQGPYEQYF
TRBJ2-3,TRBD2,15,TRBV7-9,CASSTLGLGLDTQYF
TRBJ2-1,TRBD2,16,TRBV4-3,CASSQVTTGGRNEQFF
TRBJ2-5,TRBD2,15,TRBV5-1,CASSLLAGGRETQYF
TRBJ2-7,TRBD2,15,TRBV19,CASSPQQFGGYEQYF
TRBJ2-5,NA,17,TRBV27,CASSLSIPIVREETQYF
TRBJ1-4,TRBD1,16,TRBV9,CASSTGQGAIREKLFF
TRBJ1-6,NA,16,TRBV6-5,CASSYFADSQNSPLHF
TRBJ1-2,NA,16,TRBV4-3,CASSQEVASGPYGYTF
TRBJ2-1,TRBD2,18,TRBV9,CASSVAVGPAGGHNEQFF
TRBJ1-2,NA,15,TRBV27,CASSLSNQGIYGYTF
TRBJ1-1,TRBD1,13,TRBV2,CASRGQGGTEAFF
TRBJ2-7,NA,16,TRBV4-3,CASSQDGRGPPREQYF
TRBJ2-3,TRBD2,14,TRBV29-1,CSVEERRGTDTQYF
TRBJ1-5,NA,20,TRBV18,CASSPVRSGNIATPGQPQHF
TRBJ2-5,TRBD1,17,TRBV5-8,CASSLHLFATGEQTQYF
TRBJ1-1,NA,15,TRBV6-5,CASSYRRGGNTEAFF
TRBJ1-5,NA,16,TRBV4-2,CASSQGFRNSNQPQHF
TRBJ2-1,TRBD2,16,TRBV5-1,CASSLEYRGGVDEQFF
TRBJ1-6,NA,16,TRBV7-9,CASSSGGGVYNSPLHF
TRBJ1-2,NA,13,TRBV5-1,CASSLDGFYGYTF
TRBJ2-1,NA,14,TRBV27,CASSLTSPHNEQFF
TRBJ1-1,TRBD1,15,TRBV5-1,CASSERPGTGDSSFF
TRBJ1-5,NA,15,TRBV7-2,CASSLLYTSNQPQHF
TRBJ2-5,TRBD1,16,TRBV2,CASSTGTGHYLETQYF
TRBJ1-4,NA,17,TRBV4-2,CASSQDQAGSTNEKLFF
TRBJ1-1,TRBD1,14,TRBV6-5,CASSSGQRNTEAFF
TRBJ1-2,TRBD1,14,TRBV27,CASSDRVGGYGYTF
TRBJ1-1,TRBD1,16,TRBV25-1,CASSPAPGQGATEAFF
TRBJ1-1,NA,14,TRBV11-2,CASRNAGLYTEAFF
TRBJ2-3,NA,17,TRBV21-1,CASSKVPSGGATDTQYF
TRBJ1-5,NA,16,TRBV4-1,CASSQDRGLANQPQHF
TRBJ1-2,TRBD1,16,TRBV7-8,CASNPRRTGAPMGYTF
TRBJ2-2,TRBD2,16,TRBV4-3,CASSQLTGGDTGELFF
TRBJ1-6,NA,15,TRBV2,CASSVDSTYNSPLHF
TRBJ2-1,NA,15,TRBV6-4,CASSERVQMWNEQFF
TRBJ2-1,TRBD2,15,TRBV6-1,CASSEVTSGGNEQFF
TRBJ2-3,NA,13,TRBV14,CASSRTGGDTQYF
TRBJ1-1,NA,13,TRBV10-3,CAICREPNTEAFF
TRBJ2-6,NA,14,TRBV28,CASSQHSGANVLTF
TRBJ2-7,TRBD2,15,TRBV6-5,CASSYDSLAGREQYF
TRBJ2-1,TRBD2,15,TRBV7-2,CASSFSSGVGNEQFF
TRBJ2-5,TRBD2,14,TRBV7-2,CASSPDGGAETQYF
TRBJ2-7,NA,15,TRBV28,CASTLLWGTSYEQYF
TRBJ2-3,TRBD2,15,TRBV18,CASSPLAGDTDTQYF
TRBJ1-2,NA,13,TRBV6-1,CASSEKEEYGYTF